These 10 T cell receptor beta chains originate from one sample sequenced in a study of memory CD4+ T cells and cytomegalovirus serostatus. Assay used: immunoSEQ multiplex PCR; TCRdb lists only in-frame clones, some missing. The sample holds more than 45,000 clones, roughly 73% seen once. The sort gate was single viable CD3+CD4+CD8-CD45RO+ cells for memory CD4+ T cells. The sequenced sample consisted of memory CD4+ T cells from blood. The receptors were gathered from an adult in good health and CMV-seronegative.

The J gene is TRBJ2-7, the V gene TRBV30; either TRBD1 or TRBD2 may fit D (5 bases each). This CDR3 contains 14 residues. V was clipped by 2 bases and J by 6 bases, with 17 bases between them. Germline V gene data show CDR1 as GTSNPN and CDR2 as SVGIG (reference sequence). As DNA, the CDR3 is TGTGCCTGGAGTTCCGAGGCACTGAGGGGCGAGCAGTACTTC. This sequence encodes CAWSSEALRGEQYF.

The chain recombines TRBV7-8 with TRBJ1-6; 8 nucleotides align to TRBD1. The CDR3 covers 14 residues. Germline CDR1 and CDR2: SGHVS and FQNEAQ. Trimming removed 3 bases from V and 6 bases from J; junction bases left unmatched: 1. In DNA form, the CDR3 reads TGTGCCAGCAGCTTGGACAGGGTTAATTCACCCCTCCACTTT. Protein sequence: CASSLDRVNSPLHF.

The gene calls are TRBV10-1 and TRBJ2-6; D is perhaps TRBD1 or TRBD2 (5 bases each). V was cut by 4 bases and J by 0 bases, with 16 bases left in between. Germline V lookup: CDR1 WNHNN, CDR2 SYGVQD (reference sequence). The CDR3 is 18 amino acids. The CDR3 sequence: CASSGDPGGLSGANVLTF. The CDR3 nucleotides read TGCGCCAGCAGTGGGGACCCCGGAGGACTCTCTGGGGCCAACGTCCTGACTTTC.

This clone was observed a single time. The chain employs TRBV5-8 and TRBJ2-3; TRBD2 aligns across 10 bases. V was pared by 4 bases and J by 2 bases, with 7 bases of the junction left unmatched. CDR1 and CDR2 from the germline V gene are SGHTS and YDEGEE. The CDR3 runs 16 residues. The chain's CDR3 is CASSPGGLANTDTQYF. CDR3 nucleotides: TGTGCCAGCAGCCCGGGGGGACTAGCGAACACAGATACGCAGTATTTT.

The rearrangement links TRBV2 to TRBJ1-5; 11 nucleotides align to TRBD1. The CDR3 loop spans 14 amino acids. Germline V gives CDR1 SNHLY, CDR2 FYNNEI. With V trimmed by 7 bases and J by 6 bases, 5 bases remained unmatched. The CDR3, as DNA: TGTGCCAGCATGAGGACAGGGGGCGTTCAGCCCCAGCATTTT. Residues: CASMRTGGVQPQHF.

This clone was recorded a few times. The rearrangement joins TRBV5-6 to TRBJ2-3; D unresolved. V lost 0 bases and J 1 base, leaving 15 bases between the germline ends. The CDR3 has 17 residues. Germline loops: CDR1 SGHDT, CDR2 YYEEEE. The CDR3 region is CASSLESLVGRTDTQYF. The CDR3 DNA reads as TGTGCCAGCAGCTTGGAGTCCCTAGTAGGCCGCACAGATACGCAGTATTTT.

This chain's CDR3 is CASQTGTSAETQYF. Written as DNA, the CDR3 is TGCGCCAGCCAGACCGGGACTAGCGCCGAGACCCAGTACTTC. The chain joins TRBV5-1 to TRBJ2-5, with 10 bases lining up with TRBD2. The ends lost 7 bases at V and 5 bases at J; junction bases unmatched: 8. Germline V gives CDR1 SGHRS, CDR2 YFSETQ. The CDR3 totals 14 residues.

This chain uses TRBV5-1 with TRBJ2-5; D ambiguous. There are 13 residues in the CDR3. Between the trimmed V and J ends, which lost 3 bases and 9 bases, there was a span of 15 bases. Looked up from germline, CDR1 is SGHRS and CDR2 is YFSETQ. The DNA for the CDR3 is TGCGCCAGCAGCTCCGATGGTGGTTGGGCCCAGTACTTC. Protein sequence: CASSSDGGWAQYF.

The chain couples TRBV5-6 to TRBJ2-5; 7 bases align to TRBD2. Germline CDR1 reads SGHDT; CDR2 reads YYEEEE. The CDR3 has 15 residues. V was clipped by 4 bases and J by 4 bases; unmatched bases: 10. The CDR3 is CASSPRWEGGETQYF. DNA of the CDR3: TGTGCCAGCAGCCCCCGGTGGGAGGGTGGAGAGACCCAGTACTTC.

V and J are TRBV18 and TRBJ1-5, with 11 bases matching TRBD1. The length of the CDR3 is 19 residues. The V segment lost 2 bases and the J segment 0 bases; nucleotides outside the gene matches: 9. CDR1 KGHSH and CDR2 LQKENI come from the germline V gene. This CDR3 reads CASSPVRTGGAHSNQPQHF. The CDR3 coding sequence is TGTGCCAGCTCACCAGTTCGGACAGGGGGCGCACATAGCAATCAGCCCCAGCATTTT.